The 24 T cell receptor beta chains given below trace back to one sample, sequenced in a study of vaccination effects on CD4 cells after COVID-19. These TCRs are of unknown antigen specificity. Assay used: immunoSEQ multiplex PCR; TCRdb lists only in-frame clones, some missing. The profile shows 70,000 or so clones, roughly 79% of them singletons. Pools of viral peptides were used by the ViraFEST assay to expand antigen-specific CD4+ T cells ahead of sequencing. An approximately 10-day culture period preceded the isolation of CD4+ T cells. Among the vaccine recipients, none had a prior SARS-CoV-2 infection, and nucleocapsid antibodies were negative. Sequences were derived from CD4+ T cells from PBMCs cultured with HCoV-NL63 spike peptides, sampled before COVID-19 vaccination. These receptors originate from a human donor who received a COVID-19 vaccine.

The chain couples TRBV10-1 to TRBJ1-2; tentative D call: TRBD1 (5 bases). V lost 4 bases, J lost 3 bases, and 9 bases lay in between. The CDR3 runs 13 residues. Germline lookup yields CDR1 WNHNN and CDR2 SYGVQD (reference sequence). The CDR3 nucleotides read TGCGCCAGCAGTGGCAGAGGGGACTATGGCTACACCTTC. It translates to CASSGRGDYGYTF.

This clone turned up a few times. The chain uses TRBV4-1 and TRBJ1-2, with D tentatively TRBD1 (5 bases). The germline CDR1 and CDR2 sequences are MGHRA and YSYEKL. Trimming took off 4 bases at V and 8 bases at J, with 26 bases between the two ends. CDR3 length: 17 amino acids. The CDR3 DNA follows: TGCGCCAGCAGCCGATTATCCGGGACCGCCATGGGTGGAGGCTACACCTTC. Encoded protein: CASSRLSGTAMGGGYTF.

CDR3 coding DNA: TGCGCCAGCAGCATTTCTAGCGGGGGGGCAGAGACCCAGTACTTC. Protein product: CASSISSGGAETQYF. The rearrangement joins TRBV5-1 to TRBJ2-5; TRBD2 matches at 12 bases. With V trimmed by 4 bases and J by 4 bases, 5 bases remained unmatched. CDR1 is SGHRS and CDR2 is YFSETQ in the germline V gene. This CDR3 contains 15 residues.

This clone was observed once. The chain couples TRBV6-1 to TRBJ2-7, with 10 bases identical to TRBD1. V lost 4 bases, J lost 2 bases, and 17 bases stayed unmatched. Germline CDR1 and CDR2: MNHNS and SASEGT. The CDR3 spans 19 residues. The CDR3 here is CASSVQRGTGVAAPYEQYV. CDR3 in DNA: TGTGCCAGCAGTGTCCAGCGAGGGACAGGGGTCGCCGCCCCCTACGAGCAGTACGTC.

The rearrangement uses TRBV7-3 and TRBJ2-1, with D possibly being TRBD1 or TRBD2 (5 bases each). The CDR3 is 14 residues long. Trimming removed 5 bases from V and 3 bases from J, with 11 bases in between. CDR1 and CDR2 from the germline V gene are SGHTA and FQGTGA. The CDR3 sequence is CASSKGRDYNEQFF. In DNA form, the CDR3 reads TGTGCCAGCAGCAAGGGACGGGACTACAATGAGCAGTTCTTC.

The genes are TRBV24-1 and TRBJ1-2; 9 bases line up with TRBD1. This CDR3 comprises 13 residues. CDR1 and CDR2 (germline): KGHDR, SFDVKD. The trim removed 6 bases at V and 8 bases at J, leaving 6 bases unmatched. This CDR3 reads CATSKPGQGGYTF. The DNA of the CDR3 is TGTGCCACCAGTAAACCGGGACAGGGAGGCTACACCTTC.

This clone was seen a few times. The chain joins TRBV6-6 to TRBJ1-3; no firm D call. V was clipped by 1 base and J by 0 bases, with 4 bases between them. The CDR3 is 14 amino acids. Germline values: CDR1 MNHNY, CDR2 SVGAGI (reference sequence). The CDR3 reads CASSYFSSGNTIYF. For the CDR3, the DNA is TGTGCCAGCAGTTACTTCAGCTCTGGAAACACCATATATTTT.

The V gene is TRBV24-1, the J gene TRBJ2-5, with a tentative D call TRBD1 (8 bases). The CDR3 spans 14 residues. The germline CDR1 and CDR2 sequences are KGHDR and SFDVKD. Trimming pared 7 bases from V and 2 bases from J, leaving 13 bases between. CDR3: CATRDRGGQETQYF. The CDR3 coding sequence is TGTGCCACCAGAGACAGGGGAGGGCAAGAGACCCAGTACTTC.

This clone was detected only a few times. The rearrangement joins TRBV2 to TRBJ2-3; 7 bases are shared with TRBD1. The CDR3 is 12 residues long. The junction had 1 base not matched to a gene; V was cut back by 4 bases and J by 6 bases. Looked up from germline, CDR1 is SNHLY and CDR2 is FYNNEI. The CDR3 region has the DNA TGTGCCAGCAGTGCGGACAGGGATACGCAGTATTTT. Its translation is CASSADRDTQYF.

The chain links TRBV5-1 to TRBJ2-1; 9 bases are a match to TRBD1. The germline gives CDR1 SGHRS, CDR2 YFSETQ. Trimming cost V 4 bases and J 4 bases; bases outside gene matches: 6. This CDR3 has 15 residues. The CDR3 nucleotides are TGCGCCAGCAGCGACCCCGGGACAGGGTACAATGAGCAGTTCTTC. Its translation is CASSDPGTGYNEQFF.

The CDR3 sequence is CASSDADTYEQYV. For the CDR3, the DNA is TGCGCCAGCAGTGATGCGGACACCTACGAGCAGTACGTC. The chain carries TRBV10-2 and TRBJ2-7; D is perhaps TRBD1 (5 bases). Trimming stripped 3 bases from V and 2 bases from J, with 8 bases between. CDR3 length equals 13 residues. CDR1 WSHSY and CDR2 SAAADI come from the germline V gene.

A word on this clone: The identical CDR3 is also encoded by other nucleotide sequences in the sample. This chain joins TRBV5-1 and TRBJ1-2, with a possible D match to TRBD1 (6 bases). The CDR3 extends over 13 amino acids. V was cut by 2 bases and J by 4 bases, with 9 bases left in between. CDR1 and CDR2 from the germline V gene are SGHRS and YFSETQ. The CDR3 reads CASSLNRAYGYTF. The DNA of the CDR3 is TGCGCCAGCAGCTTAAACAGGGCCTATGGCTACACCTTC.

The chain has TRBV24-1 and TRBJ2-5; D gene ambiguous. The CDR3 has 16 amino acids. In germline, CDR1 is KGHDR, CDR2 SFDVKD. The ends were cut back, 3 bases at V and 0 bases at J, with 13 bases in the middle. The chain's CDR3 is CATSDPGGVYQETQYF. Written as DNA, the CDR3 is TGTGCCACCAGTGATCCGGGCGGAGTGTACCAAGAGACCCAGTACTTC.

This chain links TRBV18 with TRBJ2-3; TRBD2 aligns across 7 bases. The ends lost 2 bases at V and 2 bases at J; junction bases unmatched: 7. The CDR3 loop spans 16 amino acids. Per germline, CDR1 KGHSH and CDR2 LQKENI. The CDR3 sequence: CASSPIYRDYTDTQYF. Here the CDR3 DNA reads TGTGCCAGCTCACCAATTTATCGGGACTACACAGATACGCAGTATTTT. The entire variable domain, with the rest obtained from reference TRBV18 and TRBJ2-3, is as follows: NAGVMQNPRHLVRRRGQEARLRCSPMKGHSHVYWYRQLPEEGLKFMVYLQKENIIDESGMPKERFSAEFPKEGPSILRIQQVVRGDSAAYFCASSPIYRDYTDTQYFGPGTRLTVL.

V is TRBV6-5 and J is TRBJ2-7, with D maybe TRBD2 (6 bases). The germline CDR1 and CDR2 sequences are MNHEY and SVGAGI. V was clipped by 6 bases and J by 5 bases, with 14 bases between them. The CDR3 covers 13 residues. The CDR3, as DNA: TGTGCCAGCAGGCGGGACCCATACAACGAGCAGTACGTC. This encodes CASRRDPYNEQYV.

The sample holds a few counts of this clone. In DNA, the CDR3 is TGTGCCAGCAACCCAGGACTAGCGGCCTTTAATCAGCAGTTCTTC. Translating gives CASNPGLAAFNQQFF. This chain links TRBV7-9 with TRBJ2-1; 10 positions match TRBD2. CDR1 is SEHNR, CDR2 FQNEAQ, per germline (reference sequence). J lost 11 bases, V lost 7 bases, and 14 bases had no gene match. The CDR3 consists of 15 residues.

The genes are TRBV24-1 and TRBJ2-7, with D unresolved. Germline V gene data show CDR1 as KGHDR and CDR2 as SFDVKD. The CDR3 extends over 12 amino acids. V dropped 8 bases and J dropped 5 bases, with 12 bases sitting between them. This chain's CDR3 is CATTQGPDEQYV. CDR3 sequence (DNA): TGTGCCACCACGCAAGGGCCCGACGAGCAGTACGTC.

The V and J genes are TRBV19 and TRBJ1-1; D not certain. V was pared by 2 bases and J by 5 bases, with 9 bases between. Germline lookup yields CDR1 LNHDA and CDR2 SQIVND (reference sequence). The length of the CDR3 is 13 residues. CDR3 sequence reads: CASSIRAETEAFF. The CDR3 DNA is TGTGCCAGTAGTATAAGAGCGGAGACTGAAGCTTTCTTT.

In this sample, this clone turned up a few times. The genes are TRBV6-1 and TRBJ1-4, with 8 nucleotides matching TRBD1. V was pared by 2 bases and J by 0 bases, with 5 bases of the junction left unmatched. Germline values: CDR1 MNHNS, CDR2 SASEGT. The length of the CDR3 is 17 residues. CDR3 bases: TGTGCCAGCAGTGAACCCCCAGGGGGCTCAACTAATGAAAAACTGTTTTTT. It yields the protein CASSEPPGGSTNEKLFF.

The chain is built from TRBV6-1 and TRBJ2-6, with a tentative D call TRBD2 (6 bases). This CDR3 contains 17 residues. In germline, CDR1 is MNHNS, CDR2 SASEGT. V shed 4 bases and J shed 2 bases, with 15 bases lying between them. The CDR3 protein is CASSGGVRRAGANVLTF. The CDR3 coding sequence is TGTGCCAGCAGTGGGGGGGTGAGGCGGGCTGGGGCCAACGTCCTGACTTTC.

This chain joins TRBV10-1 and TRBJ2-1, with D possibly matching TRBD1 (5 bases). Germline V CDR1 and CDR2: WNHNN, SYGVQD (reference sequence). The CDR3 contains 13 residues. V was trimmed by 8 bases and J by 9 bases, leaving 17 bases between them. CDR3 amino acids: CASGFDRRSEQFF. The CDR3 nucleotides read TGCGCCAGCGGTTTCGACAGAAGAAGTGAGCAGTTCTTC.

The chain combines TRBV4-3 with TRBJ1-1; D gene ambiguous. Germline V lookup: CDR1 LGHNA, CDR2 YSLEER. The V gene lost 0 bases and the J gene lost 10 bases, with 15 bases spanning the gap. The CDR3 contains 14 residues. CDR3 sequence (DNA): TGCGCCAGCAGCCAAGATCCCACGCCAGGTCGAGCTTTCTTT. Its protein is CASSQDPTPGRAFF.

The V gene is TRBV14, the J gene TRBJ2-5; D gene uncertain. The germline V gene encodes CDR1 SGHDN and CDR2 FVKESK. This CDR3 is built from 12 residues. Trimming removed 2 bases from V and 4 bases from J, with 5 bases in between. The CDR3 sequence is CASSQLRETQYF. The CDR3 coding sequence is TGTGCCAGCAGCCAATTAAGAGAGACCCAGTACTTC.

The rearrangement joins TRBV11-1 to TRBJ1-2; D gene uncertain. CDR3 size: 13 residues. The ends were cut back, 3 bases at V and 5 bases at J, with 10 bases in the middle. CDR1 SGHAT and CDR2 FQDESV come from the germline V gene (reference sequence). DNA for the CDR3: TGTGCCAGCAGCTTTACTTCCGGGTATGGCTACACCTTC. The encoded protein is CASSFTSGYGYTF.